This T cell receptor beta chain was recovered during a study of blood T cell repertoires in COVID-19 (dated by TCRdb to 2020 to 2021). Some background on the complete study: The collaborator samples originated in the United States, Italy and Spain and spanned the acute and convalescent phases of COVID-19. Deeply sampled blood TCRbeta repertoires from subjects exposed to, actively infected with, or recovered from COVID-19 were included in the dataset. HLA class I and class II types, where available, came from metadata supplied by the sample provider rather than from assay-based typing. The repertoires were made available in a free public database intended to serve as a resource for research on the immune response to SARS-CoV-2. Nearly every sample came with metadata listing a de-identified subject ID, COVID-19 status, age in years and sex. The samples were drawn from the first 160 participants of the ongoing ImmuneRACE study and from 1,254 subjects provided by 6 global collaborators. The prospective study material was composed of cDNA or gDNA derived from T cells, B-cell-depleted T cells, or PBMCs.

TCRbeta CDR3 regions were amplified from genomic DNA using the immunoSEQ Assay, a bias-controlled multiplex PCR. Concerning the study's data processing: Nucleated cell counts per sample were estimated from amplification of reference gene primers within the assay. To quantify the absolute abundance of each unique TCRbeta CDR3 rearrangement, sequence reads were collapsed and filtered. Productive Simpson clonality was computed per sample as the square root of Simpson's diversity index over productive rearrangements. TCRdb took this table from immuneACCESS and kept in-frame rearrangements with V and J called. Such tables lack part of the clones; where checked against another copy, unresolved V genes explain under half of the gap, and the rest is unexplained. V, J and clone size derive from that table, while D and trimming were established from the DNA sequence. In this sample the table shows over 150,000 clones, approximately 86% of which occur a single time. Of the sample, approximately 0.63% is held by the ten largest clones.

At one collaborating source in Seattle, patients were enrolled during active infection and were followed longitudinally through the course of disease. Each collaborating institution followed its own protocols to collect whole blood in K2EDTA tubes. For TCRbeta analysis, collaborator samples were shipped as frozen whole blood, as isolated PBMCs, or as DNA extracted from either sample type. Notes on this clone: Its antigen is still unknown. The record has no base qualities; no much larger clone is one base away.

The V end gives up 4 bases and the J end 0 bases, leaving 2 bases in the junction not matched to a gene. CDR3 length: 15 amino acids, cysteine to phenylalanine. Only the CDR3 portion is preserved as DNA: 45 bases, with reading frame beginning at the first base. In the germline V gene, CDR1 corresponds to SGHRS and CDR2 to YFSETQ. The paper as a whole reports these results and caveats: The amount of clinical and demographic metadata varied by source and participant and was provided uncurated.

Rearrangement joined TRBV5-1 to TRBJ1-4; TRBD1 agrees with 8 junctional bases. Material: peripheral blood. The TCR originated in a man in his sixties with COVID-19, enrolled during active disease. The CDR3 sequence is CASSGQGATNEKLFF. The DNA sequence follows: TGCGCCAGCAGCGGACAGGGAGCAACTAATGAAAAACTGTTTTTT.